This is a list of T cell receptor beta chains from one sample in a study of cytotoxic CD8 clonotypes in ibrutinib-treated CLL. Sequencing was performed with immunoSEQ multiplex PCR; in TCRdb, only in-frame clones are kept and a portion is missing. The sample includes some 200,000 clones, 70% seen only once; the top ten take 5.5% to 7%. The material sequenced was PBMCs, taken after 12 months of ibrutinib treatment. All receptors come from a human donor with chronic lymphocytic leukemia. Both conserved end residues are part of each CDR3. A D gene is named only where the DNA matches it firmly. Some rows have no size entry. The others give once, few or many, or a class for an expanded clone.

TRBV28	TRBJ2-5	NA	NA	CASSLVPRAEETQYF	TGTGCCAGCAGTTTAGTACCGAGGGCGGAAGAGACCCAGTACTTC
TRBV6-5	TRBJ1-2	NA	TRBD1	CASTAGQGRGYTF	TGTGCCAGCACCGCCGGACAGGGACGTGGCTACACCTTC
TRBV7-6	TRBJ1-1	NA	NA	CASSGKGGRTEAFF	TGTGCCAGCAGCGGTAAGGGGGGCCGCACTGAAGCTTTCTTT
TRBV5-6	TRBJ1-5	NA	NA	CASSLRGYSNQPQHF	TGTGCCAGCAGTTTGCGGGGGTACAGCAATCAGCCCCAGCATTTT
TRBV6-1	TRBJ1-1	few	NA	CASSDGDSPNTEAFF	TGTGCCAGCAGTGATGGAGACAGCCCGAACACTGAAGCTTTCTTT
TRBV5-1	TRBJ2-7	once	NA	CASSQDYEQYF	TGCGCCAGCAGCCAGGACTACGAGCAGTACTTC
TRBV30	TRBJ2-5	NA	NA	CAYKQSQETQYF	TGTGCCTACAAACAGAGCCAAGAGACCCAGTACTTC
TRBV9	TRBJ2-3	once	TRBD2	CASSRSGLAGTDTQYF	TGTGCCAGCAGCCGGTCTGGACTAGCGGGAACAGATACGCAGTATTTT
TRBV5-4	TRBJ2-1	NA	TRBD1	CASAGTGHVDEQFF	TGTGCCAGCGCAGGGACAGGTCATGTCGATGAGCAGTTCTTC
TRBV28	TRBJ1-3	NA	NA	CAAQGSGNTIYF	TGTGCCGCACAGGGCTCTGGAAACACCATATATTTT
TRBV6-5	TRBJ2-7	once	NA	CASSPAGSYEQYF	TGTGCCAGCAGTCCCGCGGGGTCCTACGAGCAGTACTTC
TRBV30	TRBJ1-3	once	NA	CAWSGLISGNTIYF	TGTGCCTGGAGTGGGCTGATCTCTGGAAACACCATATATTTT
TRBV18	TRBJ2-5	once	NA	CASSPPLSRRVGETQYF	TGTGCCAGCTCACCACCGCTGTCTCGCAGGGTGGGGGAGACCCAGTACTTC
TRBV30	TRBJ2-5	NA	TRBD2	CAWSVGSGNQETQYF	TGTGCCTGGAGTGTGGGGAGCGGGAACCAAGAGACCCAGTACTTC
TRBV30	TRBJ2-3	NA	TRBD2	CAWSVHIRTSGSVYTQYF	TGTGCCTGGAGTGTACATATCAGGACTAGCGGGAGTGTATATACGCAGTATTTT
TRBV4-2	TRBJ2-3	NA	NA	CASSPGTPDTQYF	TGTGCCAGCAGCCCCGGGACCCCAGATACGCAGTATTTT
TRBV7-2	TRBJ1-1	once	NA	CASTGPPVGTEAFF	TGTGCCAGCACCGGGCCCCCGGTTGGCACTGAAGCTTTCTTT
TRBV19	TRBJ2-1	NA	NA	CASSIGALNNEQFF	TGTGCCAGTAGTATAGGTGCCCTAAACAATGAGCAGTTCTTC
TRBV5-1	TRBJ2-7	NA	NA	CASSHNRDSYEQYF	TGCGCCAGCAGCCATAACAGGGATTCCTACGAGCAGTACTTC
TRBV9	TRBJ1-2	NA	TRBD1	CASSVVAGGTYGYTF	TGTGCCAGCAGCGTAGTGGCAGGGGGGACCTATGGCTACACCTTC
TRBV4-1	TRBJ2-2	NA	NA	CASSHTNTGELFF	TGCGCCAGCAGCCATACCAACACCGGGGAGCTGTTTTTT
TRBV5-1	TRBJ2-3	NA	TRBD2	CASSLEVVLGGTDTQYF	TGCGCCAGCAGCTTGGAGGTCGTTTTGGGGGGGACAGATACGCAGTATTTT
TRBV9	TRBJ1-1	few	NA	CASSVHAMNTEAFF	TGTGCCAGCAGCGTACACGCGATGAACACTGAAGCTTTCTTT
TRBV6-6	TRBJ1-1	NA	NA	CASRSSDRRAFF	TGTGCCAGCAGATCTTCGGACAGAAGAGCTTTCTTT
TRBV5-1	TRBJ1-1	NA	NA	CASSSQKGYEAFF	TGCGCCAGCAGCTCGCAGAAGGGGTATGAAGCTTTCTTT
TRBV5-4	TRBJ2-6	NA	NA	CASSFGGVGANVLTF	TGTGCCAGCAGCTTTGGAGGGGTCGGGGCCAACGTCCTGACTTTC
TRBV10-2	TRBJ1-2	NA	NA	CASSEGASLIRGYTF	TGCGCCAGCAGTGAGGGGGCGAGTCTCATTCGAGGCTACACCTTC
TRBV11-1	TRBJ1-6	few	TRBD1	CASSQGTVDSPLHF	TGTGCCAGCAGCCAGGGGACAGTTGATTCACCCCTCCACTTT
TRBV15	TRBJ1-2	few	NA	CATSRDRGGTGDYGYTF	TGTGCCACCAGCAGAGATCGTGGCGGCACGGGGGACTATGGCTACACCTTC
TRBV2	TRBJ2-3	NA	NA	CASTMTDTQYF	TGTGCCAGCACCATGACTGATACGCAGTATTTT
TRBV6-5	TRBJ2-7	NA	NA	CASSSDSAPFGWEQYF	TGTGCCAGCAGTTCCGATTCAGCTCCCTTCGGCTGGGAGCAGTACTTC
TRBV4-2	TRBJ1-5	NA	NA	CASSQDGPRQPQHF	TGTGCCAGCAGCCAAGACGGGCCTCGACAGCCCCAGCATTTT
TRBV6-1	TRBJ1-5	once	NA	CASSESARSAPQHF	TGTGCCAGCAGCGAGTCTGCCAGGTCCGCGCCCCAGCATTTT
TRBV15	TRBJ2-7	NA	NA	CATGEASGEQYF	TGTGCCACAGGGGAGGCCTCGGGCGAGCAGTACTTC
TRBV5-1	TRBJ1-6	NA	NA	CASSWGGQDSPLHF	TGCGCCAGCAGCTGGGGGGGGCAGGATTCACCCCTCCACTTT